These T cell receptor beta chains were read from a single sample in a study of ipilimumab plus nivolumab after autologous stem cell transplantation. Only in-frame clones appear in the TCRdb table, and some are missing; sequencing was by immunoSEQ multiplex PCR. The sample consists of roughly 20,000 clones, over 65% of them appearing once. Sequencing used PBMCs, obtained in a trial of ipilimumab plus nivolumab as post-transplant consolidation. These receptors were obtained from a male donor with diffuse large B-cell lymphoma. Each CDR3 is given with its conserved first and last residue. A D gene is named only where the DNA matches it firmly. Clone size appears in some rows only: once, few, many, or a class for an expanded clone.

cdr3_nt	cdr3_aa	d_call	clone_size	v_call	j_call	cdr3_length
TGTGCCAGCACCCCTGGCACAGCGAACACCGGGGAGCTGTTTTTT	CASTPGTANTGELFF	-	-	TRBV7-2	TRBJ2-2	15
TGTGCCAGCAGTGAGTGGCAGGGGGGAACCTACGAGCAGTACTTC	CASSEWQGGTYEQYF	-	-	TRBV6-1	TRBJ2-7	15
TGTGCCAGCTCACCCAGAGGGAACACCGGGGAGCTGTTTTTT	CASSPRGNTGELFF	-	-	TRBV18	TRBJ2-2	14
TGTGCCAGCAGTTTGTTTAGGGCGGGGGGCCCCTACGAGCAGTACTTC	CASSLFRAGGPYEQYF	TRBD2	-	TRBV9	TRBJ2-7	16
TGCGCCAGCAGCCAAGATAGGCAGGGACAGCCCCAGCATTTT	CASSQDRQGQPQHF	-	-	TRBV4-1	TRBJ1-5	14
TGTGCCAGCAGCTTAGCGCACGGCCTGGATTCACCCCTCCACTTT	CASSLAHGLDSPLHF	-	few	TRBV7-8	TRBJ1-6	15
TGTGCCAGCAGTCCCGTTGGGCGGCCCCAGCATTTT	CASSPVGRPQHF	-	-	TRBV28	TRBJ1-5	12
TGTGCCAGTACTCATCGGCGGTTCGGCTATGGCTACACCTTC	CASTHRRFGYGYTF	-	-	TRBV19	TRBJ1-2	14
TGTGCTAGTGGTTTGGTAATGGGGCAGGGGAGGTACAATGAGCAGTTCTTC	CASGLVMGQGRYNEQFF	-	-	TRBV12-5	TRBJ2-1	17
TGTGCCAGCAGTCGCCGGACGGACACTGAAGCTTTCTTT	CASSRRTDTEAFF	-	-	TRBV25-1	TRBJ1-1	13
TGTGCCAGCAGTAGGGGTACTGAAGCTTTCTTT	CASSRGTEAFF	-	-	TRBV5-8	TRBJ1-1	11
TGTGCCAGCAGCTTAACGAACACCGGGGAGCTGTTTTTT	CASSLTNTGELFF	-	-	TRBV7-2	TRBJ2-2	13
TGTGCCAGCAGCGAGATCGAGTTAGGCTACACCTTC	CASSEIELGYTF	-	-	TRBV2	TRBJ1-2	12
TGTGCCAGCAGCCGGACAGGGTCAACTAATGAAAAACTGTTTTTT	CASSRTGSTNEKLFF	TRBD1	-	TRBV7-2	TRBJ1-4	15
TGTGCCAGCAGCTTGGCAAGGTGGGGAGATACGCAGTATTTT	CASSLARWGDTQYF	-	-	TRBV5-8	TRBJ2-3	14
TGTGCCAGCAGTTTGTCCCGGGGAGCGGGGGGGAATGAGCAGTTCTTC	CASSLSRGAGGNEQFF	TRBD2	-	TRBV28	TRBJ2-1	16
TGTGCCTGGAGTTCGACAGGCTACGAGCAGTACTTC	CAWSSTGYEQYF	-	-	TRBV30	TRBJ2-7	12
TGTGCCATCTCGCGCGGGGGGGCTGAAGATACGCAGTATTTT	CAISRGGAEDTQYF	TRBD2	-	TRBV10-3	TRBJ2-3	14